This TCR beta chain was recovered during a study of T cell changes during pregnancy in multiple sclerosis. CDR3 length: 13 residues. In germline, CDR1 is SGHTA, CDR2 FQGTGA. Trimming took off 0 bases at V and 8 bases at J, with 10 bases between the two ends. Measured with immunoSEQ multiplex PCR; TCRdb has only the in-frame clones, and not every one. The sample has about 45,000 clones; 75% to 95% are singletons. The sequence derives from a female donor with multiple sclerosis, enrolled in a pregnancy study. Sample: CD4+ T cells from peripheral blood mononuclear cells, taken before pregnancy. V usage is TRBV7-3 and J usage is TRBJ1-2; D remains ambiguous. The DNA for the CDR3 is TGTGCCAGCAGCTTAACCGGGAATAGGGGCTACACCTTC. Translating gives CASSLTGNRGYTF. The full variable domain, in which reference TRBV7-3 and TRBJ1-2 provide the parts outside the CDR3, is GAGVSQTPSNKVTEKGKYVELRCDPISGHTALYWYRQSLGQGPEFLIYFQGTGAADDSGLPNDRFFAVRPEGSVSTLKIQRTERGDSAVYLCASSLTGNRGYTFGSGTRLTVV.